Below, one T cell receptor beta chain is given with its context. The antigen is not known. This entry comes from a study of vaccination and CD4 T cells after COVID-19. V shed 4 bases and J 4 bases; nucleotides not matched to a gene: 13. This CDR3 contains 17 residues. TCRdb reanalysed the PCR reads using MiXCR and keeps one entry per CDR3 protein. The sample has 25,000 or so distinct CDR3 sequences; around 53% are singletons. Findings of the study overall: Reactive clone data from convalescent patients indicated a median of roughly 90% appearing only post-vaccination.

This sample comprised CD4+ T cells from blood, obtained before SARS-CoV-2 vaccination. The sequence was obtained from a human donor who had recovered from COVID-19. The chain employs TRBV12-3 or TRBV12-4 and TRBJ2-1; 7 bases map to TRBD2. This chain's CDR3 is CASSSSPGTTMYNEQFF. CDR3 DNA sequence: TGTGCCAGCAGTTCCTCCCCCGGGACTACCATGTACAATGAGCAGTTCTTC.